A single sample gave rise to the 26 T cell receptor beta chains below, sequenced in a study of cytomegalovirus exposure and HLA in healthy donors. The study ran its PCR with 60 Vbeta and 13 Jbeta primers. TCRdb's copy holds only in-frame clones and misses some; the assay was immunoSEQ multiplex PCR. The sample records fewer than 120,000 clones, 70% to 90% being singletons. The sequenced sample was PBMCs. These receptor sequences come from a middle-aged man in good health and CMV-seronegative.

V gene TRBV14 combines with J gene TRBJ1-2, with D perhaps TRBD1 (6 bases). V lost 1 base and J 0 bases, leaving 9 bases between the germline ends. Looked up from germline, CDR1 is SGHDN and CDR2 is FVKESK. The CDR3 has 15 residues. The CDR3 sequence is CASSQGQASNYGYTF. In DNA, the CDR3 is TGTGCCAGCAGCCAAGGACAGGCGTCTAACTATGGCTACACCTTC.

The chain uses TRBV7-9 and TRBJ2-3; 11 bases fit TRBD1. Per the germline V gene, CDR1 is SEHNR and CDR2 is FQNEAQ (reference sequence). V shed 5 bases and J 3 bases; nucleotides not matched to a gene: 7. The CDR3 spans 16 residues. The chain's CDR3 is CASSMNRDRGTDTQYF. The CDR3 bases are TGTGCCAGCAGCATGAACCGGGACAGGGGGACAGATACGCAGTATTTT.

The rearrangement uses TRBV30 and TRBJ1-6; the D is unclear. Looked up from germline, CDR1 is GTSNPN and CDR2 is SVGIG (reference sequence). The CDR3 covers 15 residues. Trimming removed 0 bases from V and 8 bases from J, with 14 bases in between. The CDR3 DNA sequence: TGTGCCTGGAGTGTAGGCAGGCCCCCGGATTCACCCCTCCACTTT. Its protein is CAWSVGRPPDSPLHF.

V is TRBV5-4 and J is TRBJ2-3; 9 bases map to TRBD2. CDR1 SGHNT and CDR2 YYREEE come from the germline V gene (reference sequence). The CDR3 covers 15 residues. The trim removed 3 bases at V and 2 bases at J, leaving 4 bases unmatched. The DNA of the CDR3 is TGTGCCAGCAGCTACCTAGCGGGGAACACAGATACGCAGTATTTT. This sequence encodes CASSYLAGNTDTQYF.

CDR3 bases: TGTGCCTCCATACGGACTAGCGGGGGACCTGCGTCTTACAATGAGCAGTTCTTC. It translates to CASIRTSGGPASYNEQFF. The chain couples TRBV10-3 to TRBJ2-1; 13 bases are a match to TRBD2. This CDR3 spans 18 amino acids. CDR1 ENHRY and CDR2 SYGVKD come from the germline V gene. V lost 11 bases, J lost 4 bases, and 17 bases stayed unmatched.

This chain links TRBV2 with TRBJ1-5, with 11 bases lining up with TRBD1. From germline, CDR1 is SNHLY and CDR2 FYNNEI. V shed 8 bases and J 4 bases; nucleotides not matched to a gene: 10. The CDR3 contains 16 residues. For the CDR3, the DNA is TGTGCCAGCGCCCCCGGGGGACAGGGGGGGAATCAGCCCCAGCATTTT. Amino acids: CASAPGGQGGNQPQHF.

The chain joins TRBV5-4 to TRBJ1-6, with D maybe TRBD1 (6 bases). The CDR3 covers 19 residues. Germline lookup yields CDR1 SGHNT and CDR2 YYREEE (reference sequence). The V gene lost 0 bases and the J gene lost 3 bases, with 19 bases spanning the gap. The CDR3 spells CASSLARGARLNYNSPLHF. The CDR3, as DNA: TGTGCCAGCAGCTTGGCCCGGGGGGCAAGACTAAACTATAATTCACCCCTCCACTTT.

This clone was detected once. This chain links TRBV5-1 with TRBJ2-3; D ambiguous. The CDR3 sequence is 12 residues long. CDR1 and CDR2 from the germline V gene are SGHRS and YFSETQ. The V gene lost 5 bases and the J gene lost 3 bases, with 7 bases spanning the gap. CDR3 coding DNA: TGCGCCAGCAGAGCAAGAACAGATACGCAGTATTTT. This sequence encodes CASRARTDTQYF.

The CDR3 nucleotides read TGTGCCAGCAGCCCCGGACAGCCCAGCGCTGAAGCTTTCTTT. Translating gives CASSPGQPSAEAFF. The chain links TRBV7-6 to TRBJ1-1, with D perhaps TRBD1 (6 bases). The CDR3 spans 14 residues. Trimming left V 5 bases short and J 6 bases short, with 16 bases between. Germline V CDR1 and CDR2: SGHVS, FNYEAQ.

This clone occurred a few times. The V gene is TRBV30, the J gene TRBJ2-7, with TRBD1 as a possible D gene (6 bases). This CDR3 has 12 amino acids. V was trimmed by 1 base and J by 7 bases, leaving 11 bases between them. CDR1 is GTSNPN, CDR2 SVGIG, per germline (reference sequence). CDR3 region: CAWSASQGEQYF. CDR3 in DNA: TGTGCCTGGAGTGCCTCACAGGGAGAGCAGTACTTC.

V gene TRBV2 combines with J gene TRBJ1-1, with TRBD1 matching over 8 bases. Germline V gives CDR1 SNHLY, CDR2 FYNNEI. The CDR3 has 14 residues. V gave up 5 bases and J gave up 2 bases; unmatched junction bases: 4. CDR3 amino acids: CASSYRGGNTEAFF. CDR3 DNA: TGTGCCAGCAGTTACAGGGGGGGAAACACTGAAGCTTTCTTT.

The CDR3 region is CAIKRDRTNYGYTF. The CDR3 bases are TGTGCCATCAAGCGGGACCGAACTAACTATGGCTACACCTTC. V gene TRBV10-3 combines with J gene TRBJ1-2; tentatively, D is TRBD1 (5 bases). The CDR3 consists of 14 residues. V was clipped by 7 bases and J by 0 bases, with 12 bases between them. CDR1 and CDR2 (germline): ENHRY, SYGVKD.

This chain joins TRBV29-1 and TRBJ2-1; D not resolved. Trimming shortened V by 4 bases and J by 6 bases, and 4 bases separated the two germline ends. Germline V gene data show CDR1 as SQVTM and CDR2 as ANQGSEA. The CDR3 has 10 residues. CDR3 sequence (DNA): TGCAGCGTTGGTCGCAATGAGCAGTTCTTC. Translating it yields CSVGRNEQFF.

The chain combines TRBV5-1 with TRBJ1-4, with D hard to call. Trimming left V 3 bases short and J 8 bases short, with 20 bases between. Looked up from germline, CDR1 is SGHRS and CDR2 is YFSETQ. This CDR3 comprises 16 residues. The CDR3 DNA sequence: TGCGCCAGCAGCTCTGGCCGGGAACGTTTGGGGGAAAAACTGTTTTTT. It is translated as CASSSGRERLGEKLFF.

This chain uses TRBV18 with TRBJ1-2; no firm D call. Per germline, CDR1 KGHSH and CDR2 LQKENI. CDR3 length: 13 residues. V was trimmed by 6 bases and J by 3 bases, leaving 11 bases between them. The CDR3 DNA reads as TGTGCCAGCTCTGCGGGAGCAGACTATGGCTACACCTTC. Protein sequence: CASSAGADYGYTF.

The chain links TRBV28 to TRBJ1-2, with 8 bases lining up with TRBD1. V dropped 5 bases and J dropped 5; count of bases not matched to a gene: 7. The CDR3 is made up of 14 amino acids. The V gene's germline CDR1 is MDHEN and CDR2 SYDVKM. CDR3 amino acids: CASSIGTGAYGYTF. The DNA of the CDR3 is TGTGCCAGCAGTATCGGGACAGGCGCGTATGGCTACACCTTC.

The rearrangement joins TRBV7-2 to TRBJ1-5, with D tentatively TRBD1 (5 bases). V lost 7 bases and J lost 1, with 11 bases in between. Germline assignment: CDR1 SGHTA and CDR2 FQGNSA. This CDR3 spans 14 amino acids. The DNA for the CDR3 is TGTGCCAGCACCTCCCCAGGGAGCAATCAGCCCCAGCATTTT. Protein product: CASTSPGSNQPQHF.

A single count supports this clone. This chain uses TRBV6-1 with TRBJ1-1; possible D gene TRBD1, 5 bases. The germline V gene has CDR1 MNHNS and CDR2 SASEGT. V was trimmed by 7 bases and J by 1 base, leaving 10 bases between them. The length of the CDR3 is 13 residues. As DNA, the CDR3 is TGTGCCAGCATCCGGCAGGGGAACACTGAAGCTTTCTTT. Translating it yields CASIRQGNTEAFF.

DNA of the CDR3: TGTGCCAGCAGCGCGAGTGGAGCAGCAAACTATGGCTACACCTTC. Protein: CASSASGAANYGYTF. The rearrangement links TRBV9 to TRBJ1-2; D unresolved. The CDR3 length is 15 residues. The ends were cut back, 3 bases at V and 2 bases at J, with 14 bases in the middle. Germline V CDR1 and CDR2: SGDLS, YYNGEE.

This clone was seen only once. The V and J genes are TRBV14 and TRBJ2-1; 8 bases are shared with TRBD1. V dropped 4 bases and J dropped 0; count of bases not matched to a gene: 2. Germline V gene data show CDR1 as SGHDN and CDR2 as FVKESK. The length of the CDR3 is 15 residues. The CDR3 spells CASSRQGSSYNEQFF. CDR3 bases: TGTGCCAGCAGCCGACAGGGGAGCTCCTACAATGAGCAGTTCTTC.

This clone has just a few counts. This sequence joins TRBV2 and TRBJ1-5; TRBD1 is a possible D gene (5 bases). Per the germline V gene, CDR1 is SNHLY and CDR2 is FYNNEI. The CDR3 covers 14 residues. Trimming removed 6 bases at V and 3 bases at J, with 12 bases between. This CDR3 reads CASSGGDFNQPQHF. The DNA of the CDR3 is TGTGCCAGCAGCGGAGGGGACTTCAATCAGCCCCAGCATTTT.

The chain employs TRBV28 and TRBJ2-2; 9 bases match TRBD1. Unmatched junction bases numbered 8, after V lost 7 bases and J lost 5 bases. CDR3 length equals 15 residues. In germline, CDR1 is MDHEN, CDR2 SYDVKM. CDR3 DNA sequence: TGTGCCAGCACCCCTTGGACAGGGGAAACCGGGGAGCTGTTTTTT. Amino acids: CASTPWTGETGELFF.

The chain links TRBV6-6 to TRBJ1-4; D is ambiguous. The V gene's germline CDR1 is MNHNY and CDR2 SVGAGI (reference sequence). The CDR3 length is 15 residues. The V end lost 6 bases, the J end lost 0 bases, and 11 bases lay between the germline ends. This chain's CDR3 is CASRGGRATNEKLFF. As DNA, the CDR3 is TGTGCCAGCAGGGGAGGGCGTGCAACTAATGAAAAACTGTTTTTT.

The chain recombines TRBV4-1 with TRBJ2-7, with D unresolved. V lost 2 bases and J 6 bases, leaving 5 bases between the germline ends. Germline V gene lookup returns CDR1 MGHRA and CDR2 YSYEKL. There are 11 residues in the CDR3. CDR3 amino acids: CASSQHSEQYF. CDR3 sequence (DNA): TGCGCCAGCAGCCAACATAGCGAGCAGTACTTC.

Here the CDR3 reads CASSLNGRGYEQYF. The CDR3, as DNA: TGTGCCAGCAGCTTAAATGGGAGGGGGTACGAGCAGTACTTC. This chain uses TRBV7-2 with TRBJ2-7, with D tentatively TRBD2 (7 bases). V lost 2 bases, J lost 4 bases, and 12 bases lay in between. This CDR3 is built from 14 residues. Germline CDR1 reads SGHTA; CDR2 reads FQGNSA.

V gene TRBV5-1 combines with J gene TRBJ2-7, with 10 bases aligning to TRBD1. With 3 bases clipped from V and 3 bases from J, the junction kept 6 bases outside the gene matches. This CDR3 region has 15 residues. The V gene's germline CDR1 is SGHRS and CDR2 YFSETQ. This chain's CDR3 is CASSSTGGDFYEQYF. The DNA of the CDR3 is TGCGCCAGCAGCTCGACAGGGGGCGACTTCTACGAGCAGTACTTC. The full variable domain, completed using reference TRBV5-1 and TRBJ2-7, is KAGVTQTPRYLIKTRGQQVTLSCSPISGHRSVSWYQQTPGQGLQFLFEYFSETQRNKGNFPGRFSGRQFSNSRSEMNVSTLELGDSALYLCASSSTGGDFYEQYFGPGTRLTVT.